This T cell receptor beta chain was sequenced for a study of radiotherapy plus CTLA-4 blockade in lung cancer. The overall study: Across the patients, objective responses occurred in approximately 17%, and disease control in 30% to 35%.

As regards this clone: Its cognate antigen is unknown.

Study outcomes and limitations: Clones of tumor-derived TCRs expanded in blood after radiotherapy plus ipilimumab.

Method: immunoSEQ multiplex PCR; TCRdb's copy keeps in-frame clones and lacks some. The data hold 65,000 to 95,000 clones, with more than 75% observed a single time. This CDR3 has 15 residues. V dropped 1 base and J dropped 4 bases, with 13 bases sitting between them. Germline V gene sequence: CDR1 LNHDA, CDR2 SQIVND (reference sequence). It was focal radiation plus CTLA-4 blockade with ipilimumab that patients with chemo-refractory metastatic non-small-cell lung cancer received. V is TRBV19 and J is TRBJ2-5, with D possibly TRBD2 on 6 matching bases. The sequence was obtained from a human donor with non-small cell lung cancer that progressed on radiotherapy plus ipilimumab. The sequenced sample was peripheral blood, obtained from a patient treated with radiotherapy plus ipilimumab. CDR3 bases: TGTGCCAGTAGTATAGGGAGGGATAGGCGAGAGACCCAGTACTTC. It is translated as CASSIGRDRRETQYF.